This T cell receptor beta chain was found in a study of T cell responses to AZD1222 COVID-19 vaccine. Study results and caveats: Variant regions that are unmutated are reportedly the target of nearly half of spike-specific TCRs.

Trimming took 0 bases from V and 1 from J, leaving 9 bases between them. The CDR3 length is 15 residues. Germline CDR1 and CDR2: SGHTA and FQGNSA. Remarks on this clone: Antigen specificity is unknown.

Data came from immunoSEQ multiplex PCR; TCRdb stores just in-frame clones and leaves some out. The data contain some 200,000 clones, more than 75% of them singletons. V and J are TRBV7-2 and TRBJ1-1; D is ambiguous. Sample: peripheral blood, taken on day 0 of AZD1222 vaccination. This receptor was obtained from an adult in good health. The CDR3, as DNA: TGTGCCAGCAGCTTAGCTGGGGTGTCGAACACTGAAGCTTTCTTT. Amino acid sequence: CASSLAGVSNTEAFF. The whole variable domain, remainder taken from reference TRBV7-2 and TRBJ1-1, is GAGVSQSPSNKVTEKGKDVELRCDPISGHTALYWYRQSLGQGLEFLIYFQGNSAPDKSGLPSDRFSAERTGGSVSTLTIQRTQQEDSAVYLCASSLAGVSNTEAFFGQGTRLTVV.